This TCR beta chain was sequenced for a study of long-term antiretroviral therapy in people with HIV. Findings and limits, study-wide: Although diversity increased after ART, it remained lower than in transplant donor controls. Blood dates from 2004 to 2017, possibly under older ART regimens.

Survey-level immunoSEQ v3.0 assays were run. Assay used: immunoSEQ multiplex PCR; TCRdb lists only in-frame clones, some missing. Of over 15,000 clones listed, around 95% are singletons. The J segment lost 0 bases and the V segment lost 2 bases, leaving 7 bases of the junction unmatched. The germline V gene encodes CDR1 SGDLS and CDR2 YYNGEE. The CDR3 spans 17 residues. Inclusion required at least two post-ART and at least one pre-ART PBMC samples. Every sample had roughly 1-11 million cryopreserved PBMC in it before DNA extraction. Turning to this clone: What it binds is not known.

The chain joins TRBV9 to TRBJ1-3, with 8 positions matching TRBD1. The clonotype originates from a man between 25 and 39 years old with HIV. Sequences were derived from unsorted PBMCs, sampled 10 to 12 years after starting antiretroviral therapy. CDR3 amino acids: CASSVGTGGNSGNTIYF. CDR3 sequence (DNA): TGTGCCAGCAGCGTGGGGACAGGAGGGAACTCTGGAAACACCATATATTTT.